The clone carrying this TCR beta chain showed up just once. Within the sample, other DNA sequences also encode this same CDR3. These data come from a study of blood T cell repertoires in COVID-19. In the study overall: Samples taken during acute and convalescent COVID-19 were collected in the United States, Italy and Spain.

The CDR3 has 16 residues. CDR1 is SGHTA, CDR2 FQGNSA, per germline. Trimming removed 5 bases from V and 0 bases from J; junction bases left unmatched: 4. Profiling relied on immunoSEQ multiplex PCR, and the TCRdb table lists in-frame clones only, not all of them. The sample consists of roughly 200,000 clones, approximately 83% of them appearing once. The chain carries TRBV7-2 and TRBJ2-2; 9 bases are a match to TRBD2. The source material was peripheral blood. The sequence was obtained from a man aged 50-60 years with active or convalescent COVID-19. CDR3 nucleotide sequence: TGTGCCAGCAGCCCGCGGGGGGGAGCGAACACCGGGGAGCTGTTTTTT. It is translated as CASSPRGGANTGELFF.